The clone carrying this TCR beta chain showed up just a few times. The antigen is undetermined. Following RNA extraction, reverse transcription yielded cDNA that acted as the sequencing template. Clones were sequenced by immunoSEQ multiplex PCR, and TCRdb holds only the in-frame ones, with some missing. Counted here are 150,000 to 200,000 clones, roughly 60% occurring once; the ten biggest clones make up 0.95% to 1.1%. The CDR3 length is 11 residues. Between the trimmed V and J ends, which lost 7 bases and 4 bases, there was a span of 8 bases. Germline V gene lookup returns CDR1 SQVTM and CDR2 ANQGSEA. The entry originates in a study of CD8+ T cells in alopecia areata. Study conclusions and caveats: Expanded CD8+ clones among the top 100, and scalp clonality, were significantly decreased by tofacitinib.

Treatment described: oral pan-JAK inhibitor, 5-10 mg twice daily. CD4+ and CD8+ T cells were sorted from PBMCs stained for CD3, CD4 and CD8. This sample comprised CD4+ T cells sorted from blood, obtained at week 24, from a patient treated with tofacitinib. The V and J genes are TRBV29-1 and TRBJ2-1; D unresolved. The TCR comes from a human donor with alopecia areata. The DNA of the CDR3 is TGCAGCGCAAGAGTATACAATGAGCAGTTCTTC. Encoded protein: CSARVYNEQFF.